This T cell receptor (beta chain) was recovered during a study of blood T cell repertoires in COVID-19. Study overall: Samples came from the United States, Italy and Spain, spanning acute and convalescent COVID-19.

Authors' data handling: For nucleated cells, counts were estimated from reference gene primer amplification. Assay: immunoSEQ multiplex PCR; the TCRdb copy retains only in-frame clones and omits some. The V and J calls and clone size were taken over from that table, and D and trimming were inferred from the DNA. The data show some 670,000 clones, approximately 90% seen once. The V end was cut by 0 bases, the J end by 2 bases, with 6 bases between. Germline assignment: CDR1 SGHRS and CDR2 YFSETQ. The CDR3 sequence is 13 residues long. This clone appeared a few times. The specimen sequenced was peripheral blood. The sequence was collected from a woman under 30 with acute or convalescent COVID-19. The V call is TRBV5-1, the J call TRBJ2-7; D not resolved. CDR3 region: CASSLAPAYEQYF. DNA for the CDR3: TGCGCCAGCAGCTTGGCCCCAGCCTACGAGCAGTACTTC.